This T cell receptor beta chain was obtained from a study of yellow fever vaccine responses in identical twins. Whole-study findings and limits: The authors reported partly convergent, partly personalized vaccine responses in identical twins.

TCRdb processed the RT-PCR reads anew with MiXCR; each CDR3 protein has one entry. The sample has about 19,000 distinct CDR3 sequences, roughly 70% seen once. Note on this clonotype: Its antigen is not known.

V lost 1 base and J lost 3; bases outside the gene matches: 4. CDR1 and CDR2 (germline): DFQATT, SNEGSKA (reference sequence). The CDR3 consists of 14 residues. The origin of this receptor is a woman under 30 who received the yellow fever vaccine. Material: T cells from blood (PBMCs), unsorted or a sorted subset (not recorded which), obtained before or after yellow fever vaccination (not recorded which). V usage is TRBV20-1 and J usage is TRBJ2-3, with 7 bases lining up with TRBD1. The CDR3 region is CSARAQGKTDTQYF. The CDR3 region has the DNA TGCAGTGCTAGAGCACAGGGGAAAACAGATACGCAGTATTTT.